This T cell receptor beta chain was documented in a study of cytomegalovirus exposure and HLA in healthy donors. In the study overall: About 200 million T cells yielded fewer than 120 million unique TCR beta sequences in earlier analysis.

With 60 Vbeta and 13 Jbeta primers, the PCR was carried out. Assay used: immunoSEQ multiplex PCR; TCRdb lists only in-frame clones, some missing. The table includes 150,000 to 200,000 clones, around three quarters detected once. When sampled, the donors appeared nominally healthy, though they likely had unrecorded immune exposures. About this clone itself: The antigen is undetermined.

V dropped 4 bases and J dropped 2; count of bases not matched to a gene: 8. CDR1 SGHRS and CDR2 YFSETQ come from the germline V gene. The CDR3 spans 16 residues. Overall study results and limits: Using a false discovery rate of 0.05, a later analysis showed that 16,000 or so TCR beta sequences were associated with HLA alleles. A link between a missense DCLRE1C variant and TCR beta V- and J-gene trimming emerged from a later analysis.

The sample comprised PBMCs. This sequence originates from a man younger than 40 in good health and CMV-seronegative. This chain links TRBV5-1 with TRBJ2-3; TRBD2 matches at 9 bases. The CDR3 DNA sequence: TGCGCCAGCAGCCTGCCCTCTAGCGGGATCACAGATACGCAGTATTTT. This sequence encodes CASSLPSSGITDTQYF. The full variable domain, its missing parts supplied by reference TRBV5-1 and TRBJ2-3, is KAGVTQTPRYLIKTRGQQVTLSCSPISGHRSVSWYQQTPGQGLQFLFEYFSETQRNKGNFPGRFSGRQFSNSRSEMNVSTLELGDSALYLCASSLPSSGITDTQYFGPGTRLTVL.